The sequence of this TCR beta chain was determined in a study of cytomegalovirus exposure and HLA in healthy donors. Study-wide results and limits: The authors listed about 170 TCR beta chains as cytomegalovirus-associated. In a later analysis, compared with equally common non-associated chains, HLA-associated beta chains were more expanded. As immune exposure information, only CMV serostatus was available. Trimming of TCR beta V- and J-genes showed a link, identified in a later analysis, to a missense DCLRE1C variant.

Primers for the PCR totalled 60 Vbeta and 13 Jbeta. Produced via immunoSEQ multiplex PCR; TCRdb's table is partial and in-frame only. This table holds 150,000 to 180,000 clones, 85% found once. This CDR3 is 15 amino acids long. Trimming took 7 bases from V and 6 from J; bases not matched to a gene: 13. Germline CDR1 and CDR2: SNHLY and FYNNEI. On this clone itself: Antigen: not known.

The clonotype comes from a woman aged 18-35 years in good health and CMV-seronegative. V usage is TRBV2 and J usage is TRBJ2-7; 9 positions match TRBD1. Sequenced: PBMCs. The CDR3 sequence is CASNMRDRDRLEQYF. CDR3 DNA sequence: TGTGCCAGCAATATGAGGGACAGGGACCGTCTCGAGCAGTACTTC.